This T cell receptor beta chain was identified in a study of blood T cell repertoires in COVID-19. Across the study: Sites in the United States, Italy and Spain provided acute and convalescent COVID-19 samples. The analysed material was cDNA or gDNA that came from T cells, B-cell-depleted T cells, or PBMCs.

Original processing methods: Counts of nucleated cells, estimated from reference gene primer amplification, were obtained. Repertoires were generated with immunoSEQ multiplex PCR, while TCRdb's copy carries only in-frame clones and drops some. That table is the source of V, J and clone size, and D and trimming were worked out from the DNA. The sample holds about 250,000 clones; nearly 90% are singletons and the top ten take around 3.3%. The CDR3 consists of 15 residues. V lost 5 bases and J lost 0, with 11 bases in between. Germline assignment: CDR1 LGHNA and CDR2 YSLEER. The chain links TRBV4-3 to TRBJ1-5; a weak D match, TRBD1 (6 bases). The sequence derives from a man aged 18 to 30 with active or convalescent COVID-19. The sample was peripheral blood. CDR3 protein: CASSFDRYSNQPQHF. The CDR3 nucleotides read TGCGCCAGCAGCTTCGACAGGTATAGCAATCAGCCCCAGCATTTT.